This T cell receptor beta chain was sequenced during a study of sequential checkpoint blockade in melanoma. Turning to the study itself: First-line arms were nivolumab then ipilimumab, or the reverse, randomized 1:1.

Treatment denoted: randomized to nivolumab then ipilimumab (arm A) or the reverse (arm B). Method: immunoSEQ multiplex PCR; TCRdb's copy keeps in-frame clones and lacks some. The repertoire holds a few thousand clones, with less than 30% as singletons. Comments on this clone: The target antigen is unknown.

Study-level findings and limits: Mutational load did not correlate with tumor T-cell fraction or clonality. Pretreatment TIL clonality tracked with response in the nivolumab-first arm.

CDR3 length equals 14 residues. Trimming stripped 2 bases from V and 9 bases from J, with 15 bases between. Germline assignment: CDR1 MNHGY and CDR2 SAAAGT. This specimen was tumor tissue (inferred from file names), taken from a patient given nivolumab and ipilimumab in sequence. This chain links TRBV6-8 with TRBJ2-3; tentative D call: TRBD2 (5 bases). The sequence derives from a human donor with melanoma. This CDR3 is CASSYDLGLSTQYF. The CDR3 nucleotides read TGTGCCAGCAGTTACGACTTAGGACTGTCGACGCAGTATTTT.